This record concerns one T cell receptor (beta chain) sequence. Its target is unknown. The study included ophthalmopathy patients with Clinical Activity Score at least 3, NOSPECS grade at least 4 and duration under 3 months. The study excluded patients with uncontrolled infection, other autoimmune disease, pregnancy or lactation. These data come from a study of T cells in Graves' hyperthyroidism and ophthalmopathy. Study results and caveats: A 13 V-J signature model discriminated ophthalmopathy versus stable hyperthyroidism. Appearing also in blood were most of the thyroid clonotypes expanded above 0.001.

Authors of the study amplified TCR beta CDR3 regions from RNA transcripts. First-round RT-PCR with HTBI primers amplified the TCR CDR3 region. MiXCR, applied by TCRdb to the multiplex PCR reads, yields one record per CDR3 protein. This sample has 450,000 to 650,000 distinct CDR3 sequences, with 17% found just once. The CDR3 runs to 12 residues. From germline, CDR1 is SGHTA and CDR2 FQGNSA. V was trimmed by 0 bases and J by 8 bases, leaving 7 bases between them. Sequencing was performed on blood. V is TRBV7-2 and J is TRBJ1-2; no clear D. This receptor was identified in a woman younger than 30 with Graves' ophthalmopathy. CDR3 coding DNA: TGTGCCAGCAGCTTAGCCGGTCACGGCTACACCTTC. Its translation is CASSLAGHGYTF.